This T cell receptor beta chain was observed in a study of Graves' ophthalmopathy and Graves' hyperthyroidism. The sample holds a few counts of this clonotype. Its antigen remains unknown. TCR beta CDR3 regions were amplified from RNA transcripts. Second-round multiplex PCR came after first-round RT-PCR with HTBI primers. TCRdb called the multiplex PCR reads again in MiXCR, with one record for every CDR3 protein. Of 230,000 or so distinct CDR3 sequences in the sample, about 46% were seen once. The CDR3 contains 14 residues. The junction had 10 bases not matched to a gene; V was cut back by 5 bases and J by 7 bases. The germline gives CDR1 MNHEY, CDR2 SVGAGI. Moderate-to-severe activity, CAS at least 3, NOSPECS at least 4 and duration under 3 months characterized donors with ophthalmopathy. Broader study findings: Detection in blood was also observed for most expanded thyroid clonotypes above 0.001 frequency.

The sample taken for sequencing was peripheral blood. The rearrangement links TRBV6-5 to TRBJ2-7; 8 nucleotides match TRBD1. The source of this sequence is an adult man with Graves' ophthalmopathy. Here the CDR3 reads CASSLAGTGREQYF. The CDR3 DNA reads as TGTGCCAGCAGTCTTGCAGGGACAGGCCGAGAGCAGTACTTC.